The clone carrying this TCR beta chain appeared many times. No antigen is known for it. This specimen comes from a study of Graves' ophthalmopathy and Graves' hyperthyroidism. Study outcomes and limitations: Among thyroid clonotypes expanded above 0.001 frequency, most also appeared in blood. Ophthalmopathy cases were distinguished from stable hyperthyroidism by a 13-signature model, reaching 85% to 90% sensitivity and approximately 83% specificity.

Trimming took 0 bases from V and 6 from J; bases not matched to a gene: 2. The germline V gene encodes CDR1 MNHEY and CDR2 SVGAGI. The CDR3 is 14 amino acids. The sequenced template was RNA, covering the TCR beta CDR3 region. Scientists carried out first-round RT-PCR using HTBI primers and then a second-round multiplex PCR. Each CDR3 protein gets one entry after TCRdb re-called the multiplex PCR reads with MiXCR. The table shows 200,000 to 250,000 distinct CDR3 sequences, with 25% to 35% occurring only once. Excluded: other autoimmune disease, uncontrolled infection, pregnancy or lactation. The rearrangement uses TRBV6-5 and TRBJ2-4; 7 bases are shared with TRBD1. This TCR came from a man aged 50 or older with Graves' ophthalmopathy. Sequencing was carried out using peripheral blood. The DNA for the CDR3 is TGTGCCAGCAGTTACTCCAGGGGGAGAAACATTCAGTACTTC. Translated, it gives CASSYSRGRNIQYF.